A selection of T cell receptor beta chains follows, all from one sample in a study of T cells expressing NK-cell markers. Each CDR3 protein gets one entry in TCRdb, which reprocessed the 5' RACE reads and gives no DNA. The listing contains about 430,000 distinct CDR3 sequences. Sequencing was carried out using blood T cells: a sorted CD56 or NKG2C T cell subset, CD4+ or CD8+ T cells, or bulk PBMC T cells (not recorded which). All receptors come from a woman in her forties or fifties in good health. Both conserved end residues are part of each CDR3.

v_call	j_call	cdr3_aa
TRBV27	TRBJ1-2	CASNQSSWGQGRNGNGYTF
TRBV10-3	TRBJ2-2	CAISITSDTGELFF
TRBV11-2	TRBJ2-2	CASSLRVPGGGELFF
TRBV19	TRBJ1-1	CASRGGDYMNTEAFF
TRBV27	TRBJ1-5	CASSLYRGGQPQHF
TRBV10-1	TRBJ2-1	CASSEFLRGSSYNEQFF
TRBV29-1	TRBJ1-1	CSVRAGPEAFF
TRBV20-1	TRBJ1-2	CSARDWGKGGYTF
TRBV12-3/TRBV12-4	TRBJ2-7	CASSLARPYPYEQYF
TRBV4-1	TRBJ1-4	CASSLLRSEKLFF
TRBV19	TRBJ1-1	CASSMGSNTEAFF
TRBV5-5	TRBJ2-2	CASRRQERTGELFF
TRBV7-8	TRBJ2-5	CASSPIAGRGETQYF
TRBV12-5	TRBJ1-5	CASGLGPGQVFSSNQPQHF
TRBV29-1	TRBJ2-7	CSSNGASNSYEQYF
TRBV27	TRBJ1-6	CASTPRASVNSPLHF
TRBV14	TRBJ2-1	CASSQDPVPSSYNEQFF
TRBV12-3/TRBV12-4	TRBJ2-2	CASTPGPGLGNTGELFF
TRBV5-1	TRBJ2-1	CASSSGNSYNEQFF
TRBV12-3/TRBV12-4	TRBJ2-3	CASSPPGVFRQYF
TRBV12-3/TRBV12-4	TRBJ2-1	CASSLVKREQFF
TRBV20-1	TRBJ1-3	CSARSVVSGNTIYF
TRBV15	TRBJ2-4	CATSRDLGVSKNIQYF
TRBV19	TRBJ1-5	CASRVLGSNQPQHF
TRBV9	TRBJ2-3	CASSVGVDRVSDTQYF
TRBV12-3/TRBV12-4	TRBJ1-2	CASSPVLNYGYTF
TRBV4-1	TRBJ2-2	CASSPRLAGGDTGELFF
TRBV24-1	TRBJ2-1	CATSDSQAWEQFF
TRBV2	TRBJ2-5	CASSGGIAETQYF
TRBV7-9	TRBJ2-5	CASSHGWEGETQYF
TRBV5-6	TRBJ2-1	CASSLGVGATLYNEQFF
TRBV24-1	TRBJ1-1	CATSETDRGVGTEAFF
TRBV29-1	TRBJ1-1	CSASLQGMNTEAFF
TRBV12-3/TRBV12-4	TRBJ1-1	CASSYLPTEAFF
TRBV14	TRBJ1-2	CASSQELQGGGYTF
TRBV4-1	TRBJ2-3	CASSPTPSGLGTDTQYF
TRBV12-3/TRBV12-4	TRBJ1-6	CASTPARNNSPLHF
TRBV7-2	TRBJ2-1	CASTGTSGNNEQFF
TRBV18	TRBJ1-2	CASSETGAVGYTF
TRBV6-1	TRBJ2-6	CASSWGGHSGANVLTF
TRBV3-1	TRBJ1-6	CASSQGTVSEIHF
TRBV5-6	TRBJ1-4	CASSTPVGTGNEKLFF
TRBV5-6	TRBJ2-1	CASRSQRTYNEQFF
TRBV6-5	TRBJ1-1	CATRTLTIQNTEAFF
TRBV10-3	TRBJ1-3	CAISILAGGSSGNTIYF
TRBV27	TRBJ1-2	CASGTGDYGYTF
TRBV12-3/TRBV12-4	TRBJ1-3	CASRGTASGNTIYF
TRBV21-1	TRBJ2-1	CASSNKGLPSYNEQFF
TRBV12-3/TRBV12-4	TRBJ2-7	CASSQIAGTGGGYEQYF
TRBV15	TRBJ1-4	CATSREGRNEKLFF
TRBV5-1	TRBJ2-1	CASGTGGPSNEQFF
TRBV27	TRBJ2-7	CASSSVLRDNSYEQYF